This TCR beta chain came from a study of chemoradiotherapy in HPV16-positive cancers. Study-level information: Candidate HPV-specific T-cell clones and common TCR motifs came from functional assays in a couple of HPV16-positive patients. Study results and limitations: Candidate HPV-specific clones and E7-related TCR motifs grew in tumor during treatment.

Worth noting for this clone: Its antigen is undetermined.

CDR3 size: 13 residues. V dropped 3 bases and J dropped 4 bases, with 11 bases sitting between them. CDR1 and CDR2 (germline): SGHDT, YYEEEE. The table came from immunoSEQ multiplex PCR; TCRdb's copy has only in-frame clones and leaves some out. The sample includes thousands of clones, about 74% seen only once; the top ten take 16%. Repeated repertoire sampling spanned the course of chemoradiotherapy. This sequence joins TRBV5-6 and TRBJ2-7; the D gene is possibly TRBD1 (6 bases). The receptor's source is a human donor with HPV-associated anogenital cancer. This material consisted of tumor tissue, taken from a patient who underwent chemoradiotherapy. The CDR3 nucleotides are TGTGCCAGCAGCTCACAGGGTGGATACGAGCAGTACTTC. This gives the protein CASSSQGGYEQYF.